The following is a T cell receptor (delta chain) sequence with its context. Its specificity is unknown. This record belongs to a study of human gamma delta and Vdelta1 T cells. TCRdb called clones anew from the PCR reads with CATT. This sample has several thousand delta-chain clones, with around two fifths found just once. Study outcomes and limitations: Polyclonal Delta One T cells reportedly showed broad cytotoxic targeting of acute myeloid leukemia.

Germline CDR1 and CDR2: TSWWSYY and QGS. CDR3 length: 17 residues. Trimming removed 9 bases from V and 6 bases from J; junction bases left unmatched: 18. Sequencing input: Vdelta1 gamma-delta T cells from blood grown in culture (DOT cells). The chain carries TRDV1 and TRDJ1, with TRDD3 matching over 11 bases. The clonotype originates from a human donor in good health. CDR3 residues: CALLPEQLGDISHKLIF. The CDR3 bases are TGTGCTCTCCTTCCTGAACAACTGGGGGATATATCCCATAAACTCATCTTT.